The entry below gives a single T cell receptor (beta chain) sequence along with its context. The sample belongs to a study of blood T cell repertoires in COVID-19. Ages ranged from roughly 18 to 95 years, with residence in about two dozen US areas. Allocation to cohorts depended on clinical history reported by the participants. Per the study methods: Amplified reference gene primers provided the basis for estimating nucleated cell counts. The repertoire was sequenced with immunoSEQ multiplex PCR; TCRdb's copy has only in-frame clones and lacks some. The V and J calls and clone size were taken over from that table, and D and trimming were inferred from the DNA. This table has roughly 260,000 clones, around 90% appearing once. The germline V gene has CDR1 SGHRS and CDR2 YFSETQ. The CDR3 consists of 14 residues. J lost 2 bases, V lost 4 bases, and 3 bases had no gene match.

The genes are TRBV5-1 and TRBJ1-3, with TRBD1 matching over 7 bases. The sequence came from a human donor in a cohort exposed to, infected with or recovered from COVID-19 (not recorded which). The donor label of this sample is uncertain. Input material: PBMCs or T cells enriched from blood (not recorded which). The CDR3 coding sequence is TGCGCCAGCAGCCTCGGACAGGCTGGAAACACCATATATTTT. Its protein product is CASSLGQAGNTIYF.